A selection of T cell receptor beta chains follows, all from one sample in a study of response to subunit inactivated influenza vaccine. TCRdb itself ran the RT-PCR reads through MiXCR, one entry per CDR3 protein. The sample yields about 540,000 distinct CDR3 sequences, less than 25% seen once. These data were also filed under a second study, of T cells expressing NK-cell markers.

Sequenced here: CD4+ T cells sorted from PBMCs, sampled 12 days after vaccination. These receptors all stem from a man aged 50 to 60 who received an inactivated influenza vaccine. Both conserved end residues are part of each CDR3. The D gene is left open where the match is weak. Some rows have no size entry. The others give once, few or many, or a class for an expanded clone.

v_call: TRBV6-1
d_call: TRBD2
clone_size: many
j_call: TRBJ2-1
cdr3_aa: CASSEIGGTYNEQFF
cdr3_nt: TGTGCCAGCAGTGAAATCGGGGGGACCTACAATGAGCAGTTCTTC

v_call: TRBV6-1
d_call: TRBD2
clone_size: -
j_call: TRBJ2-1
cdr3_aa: CASGRLAGRGEQFF
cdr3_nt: TGTGCCAGCGGGCGACTAGCGGGAAGAGGTGAGCAGTTCTTC

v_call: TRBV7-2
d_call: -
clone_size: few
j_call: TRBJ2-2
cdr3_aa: CASSRDRHTGELFF
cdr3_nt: TGTGCCAGCAGCCGAGACAGACACACCGGGGAGCTGTTTTTT

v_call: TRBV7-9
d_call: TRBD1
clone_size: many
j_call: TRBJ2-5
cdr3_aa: CASSRGQGETQYF
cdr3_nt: TGTGCCAGCAGCCGCGGACAGGGAGAGACCCAGTACTTC

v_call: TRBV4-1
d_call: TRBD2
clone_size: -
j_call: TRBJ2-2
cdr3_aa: CASSQVLAGVSTGELFF
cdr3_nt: TGCGCCAGCAGCCAAGTACTAGCGGGGGTCAGCACCGGGGAGCTGTTTTTT

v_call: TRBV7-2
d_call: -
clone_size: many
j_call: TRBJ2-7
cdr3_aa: CASSSRGAYEQYF
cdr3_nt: TGTGCCAGCAGCTCCCGGGGGGCGTACGAGCAGTACTTC

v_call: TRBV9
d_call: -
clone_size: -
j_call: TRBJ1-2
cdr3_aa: CASSVDPGSSYGYTF
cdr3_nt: TGTGCCAGCAGCGTAGACCCCGGCAGTAGCTATGGCTACACCTTC

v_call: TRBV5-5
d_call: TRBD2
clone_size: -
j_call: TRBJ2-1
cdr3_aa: CASRGLAGGGNEQFF
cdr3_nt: TGTGCCAGCAGGGGACTAGCGGGAGGGGGTAATGAGCAGTTCTTC

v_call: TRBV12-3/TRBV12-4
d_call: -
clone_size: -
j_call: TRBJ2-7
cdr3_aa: CASRLGESSYEQYF
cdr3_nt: TGTGCCAGCAGACTCGGGGAAAGCTCCTACGAGCAGTACTTC

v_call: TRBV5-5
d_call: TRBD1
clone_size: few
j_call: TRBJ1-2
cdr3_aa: CASSTSPTGLRANYGYTF
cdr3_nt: TGTGCCAGCAGCACGTCCCCGACAGGGCTACGCGCTAACTATGGCTACACCTTC

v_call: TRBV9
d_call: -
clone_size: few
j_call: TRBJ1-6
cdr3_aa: CASSVAVNSPLHF
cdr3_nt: TGTGCCAGCAGCGTAGCTGTGAATTCACCCCTCCACTTT

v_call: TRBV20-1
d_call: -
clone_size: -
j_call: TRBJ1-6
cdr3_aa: CSARDVGSPLHF
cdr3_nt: TGCAGTGCTAGAGATGTAGGTTCACCCCTCCACTTT

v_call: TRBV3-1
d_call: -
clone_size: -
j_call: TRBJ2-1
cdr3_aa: CASSQGVTVLYNEQFF
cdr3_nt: TGTGCCAGCAGCCAAGGGGTGACAGTCCTCTACAATGAGCAGTTCTTC

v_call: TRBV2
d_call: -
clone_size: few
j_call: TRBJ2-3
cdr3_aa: CASSRSGGVDTQYF
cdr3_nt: TGTGCCAGCAGTCGCTCCGGAGGGGTAGATACGCAGTATTTT

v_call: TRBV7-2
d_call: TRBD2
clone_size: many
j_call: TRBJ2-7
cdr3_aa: CASRLLSGEAYEQYF
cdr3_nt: TGTGCCAGCCGTTTACTCAGCGGGGAGGCCTACGAGCAGTACTTC

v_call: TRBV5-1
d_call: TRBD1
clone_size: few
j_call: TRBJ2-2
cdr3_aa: CASSLQMGQGTAGELFF
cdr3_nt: TGCGCCAGCAGCTTGCAGATGGGACAGGGGACGGCCGGGGAGCTGTTTTTT

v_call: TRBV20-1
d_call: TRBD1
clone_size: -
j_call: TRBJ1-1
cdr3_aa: CSARETGKGNTEAFF
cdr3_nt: TGCAGTGCTAGAGAGACAGGGAAAGGGAACACTGAAGCTTTCTTT

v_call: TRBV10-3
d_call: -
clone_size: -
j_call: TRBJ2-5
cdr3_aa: CAISAKGNGETQYF
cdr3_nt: TGTGCCATCAGTGCTAAAGGGAATGGAGAGACCCAGTACTTC

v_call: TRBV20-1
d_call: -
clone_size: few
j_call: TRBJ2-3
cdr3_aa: CSARDPREYRDTQYF
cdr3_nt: TGCAGTGCTAGAGATCCCCGGGAGTATAGAGATACGCAGTATTTT

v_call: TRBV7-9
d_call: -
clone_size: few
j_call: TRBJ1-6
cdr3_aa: CASREGYNSPLHF
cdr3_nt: TGTGCCAGCAGGGAGGGGTATAATTCACCCCTCCACTTT

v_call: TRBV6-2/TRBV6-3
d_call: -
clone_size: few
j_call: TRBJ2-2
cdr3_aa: CASSSLNRDTGELFF
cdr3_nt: TGTGCCAGCAGTAGCCTAAACAGGGACACCGGGGAGCTGTTTTTT

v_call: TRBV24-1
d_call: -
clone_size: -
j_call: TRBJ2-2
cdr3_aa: CATSFEGLDTGELFF
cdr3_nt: TGTGCCACCAGTTTTGAGGGTCTGGACACCGGGGAGCTGTTTTTT

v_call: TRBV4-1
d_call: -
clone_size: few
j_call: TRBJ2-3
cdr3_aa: CASSQQGWTDTQYF
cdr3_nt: TGCGCCAGCAGCCAACAGGGGTGGACAGATACGCAGTATTTT

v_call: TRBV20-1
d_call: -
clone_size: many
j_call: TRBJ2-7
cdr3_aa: CSARDPTGSYEQYF
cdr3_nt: TGCAGTGCTAGAGATCCGACAGGCTCCTACGAGCAGTACTTC

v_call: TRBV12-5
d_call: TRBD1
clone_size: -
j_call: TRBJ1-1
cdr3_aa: CASGPGGPNTEAFF
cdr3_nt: TGTGCTAGTGGTCCAGGGGGCCCGAACACTGAAGCTTTCTTT

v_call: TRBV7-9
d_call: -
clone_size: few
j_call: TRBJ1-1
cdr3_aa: CASRWDLNTEAFF
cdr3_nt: TGTGCCAGCAGATGGGATCTGAACACTGAAGCTTTCTTT

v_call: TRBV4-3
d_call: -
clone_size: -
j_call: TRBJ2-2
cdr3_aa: CASSQDSGALRTGELFF
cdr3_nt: TGCGCCAGCAGCCAAGATTCAGGGGCCCTACGCACCGGGGAGCTGTTTTTT

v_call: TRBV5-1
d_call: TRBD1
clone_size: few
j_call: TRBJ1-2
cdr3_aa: CASSLGTGATLNYGYTF
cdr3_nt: TGCGCCAGCAGCTTGGGCACAGGGGCGACGCTTAACTATGGCTACACCTTC

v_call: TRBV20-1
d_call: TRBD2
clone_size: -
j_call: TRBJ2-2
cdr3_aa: CSARPPSGENTGELFF
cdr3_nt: TGCAGTGCTAGGCCTCCTAGCGGGGAGAACACCGGGGAGCTGTTTTTT

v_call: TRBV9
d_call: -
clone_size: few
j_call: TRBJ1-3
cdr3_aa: CASGSSALGNTIYF
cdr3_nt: TGTGCCAGCGGTTCTTCGGCGCTTGGAAACACCATATATTTT